This T cell receptor (beta chain) was obtained from a study of blood T cell repertoires in COVID-19. Across the whole study: The origin of the acute and convalescent COVID-19 samples was the United States, Italy and Spain. T cells, B-cell-depleted T cells, or PBMCs supplied cDNA or gDNA.

Original processing methods: Quantification of nucleated cells was approximated via reference gene primer amplification. TCRdb keeps only in-frame clones here, not all; method: immunoSEQ multiplex PCR. The V and J calls and clone size were taken over from that table, and D and trimming were inferred from the DNA. The sample lists approximately 300,000 clones; about 85% were seen once. V lost 4 bases and J lost 9, with 13 bases in between. Germline V CDR1 and CDR2: LGHDT, YNNKEL (reference sequence). This CDR3 is built from 13 residues. This TCR was recovered from a man aged 18 to 29 with active or convalescent COVID-19. Sequenced: peripheral blood. This chain connects TRBV3-1 (or the pseudogene TRBV3-2) to TRBJ2-1; D gene unclear. As DNA, the CDR3 is TGTGCCAGCAGCCCAACTATGATAGGTGAGCAGTTCTTC. Protein product: CASSPTMIGEQFF.